This T cell receptor (beta chain) was sequenced for a study of regulatory T cells in long-lasting Graves disease. Study outcomes and limitations: Researchers examined only peripheral blood and not thyroid tissue.

This clonotype came up many times. Its antigen is as yet unknown. The CDR3 extends over 15 amino acids. CDR1 is KGHSH, CDR2 LQKENI, per germline. With V trimmed by 3 bases and J by 8 bases, 7 bases remained unmatched. With iRepertoire HTBI primers and Arm-PCR of CDR3 regions, TCR beta libraries were built. One entry per CDR3 protein, called by TCRdb with MiXCR from the multiplex PCR reads. Of 500,000 to 700,000 distinct CDR3 sequences in the sample, 15% to 20% are singletons; the top ten hold 15% to 20%. Time point in this sample: newly diagnosed GD, antithyroid drugs for less than 3 months. Extracted RNA from PBMCs served as the source of the TCR library. These data are also associated with another study on T cells in Graves' hyperthyroidism and ophthalmopathy.

V is TRBV18 and J is TRBJ1-4; 9 nucleotides line up with TRBD1. This specimen consisted of peripheral blood mononuclear cells (PBMCs), obtained at new diagnosis, from a patient treated with antithyroid drugs. The TCR sequence derives from a woman in her 30s with Graves disease. CDR3 region: CASSPSGTGTEKLFF. The DNA for the CDR3 is TGTGCCAGCTCACCCTCCGGGACAGGGACGGAAAAACTGTTTTTT.